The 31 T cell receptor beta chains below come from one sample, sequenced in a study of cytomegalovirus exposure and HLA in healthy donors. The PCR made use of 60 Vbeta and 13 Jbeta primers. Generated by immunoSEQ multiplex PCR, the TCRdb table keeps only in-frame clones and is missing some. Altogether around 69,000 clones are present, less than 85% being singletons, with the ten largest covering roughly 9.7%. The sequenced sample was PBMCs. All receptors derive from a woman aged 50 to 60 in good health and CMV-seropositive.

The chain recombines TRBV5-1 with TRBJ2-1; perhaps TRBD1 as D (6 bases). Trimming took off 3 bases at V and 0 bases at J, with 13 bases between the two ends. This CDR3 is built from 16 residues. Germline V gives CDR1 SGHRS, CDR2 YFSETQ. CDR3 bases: TGCGCCAGCAGCTACGCGACAGGCAGCTCCTACAATGAGCAGTTCTTC. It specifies CASSYATGSSYNEQFF.

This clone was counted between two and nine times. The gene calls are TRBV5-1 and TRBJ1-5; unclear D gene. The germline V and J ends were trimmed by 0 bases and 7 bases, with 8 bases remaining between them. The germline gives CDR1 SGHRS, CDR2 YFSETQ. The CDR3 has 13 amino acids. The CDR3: CASSLDAGQPQHF. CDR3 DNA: TGCGCCAGCAGCTTGGACGCAGGCCAGCCCCAGCATTTT.

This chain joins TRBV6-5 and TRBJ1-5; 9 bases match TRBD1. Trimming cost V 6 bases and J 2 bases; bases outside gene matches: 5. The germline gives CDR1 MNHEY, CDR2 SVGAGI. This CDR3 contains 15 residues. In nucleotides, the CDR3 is TGTGCCAGCAGCCTACAGGGGGCCGGCAATCAGCCCCAGCATTTT. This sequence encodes CASSLQGAGNQPQHF.

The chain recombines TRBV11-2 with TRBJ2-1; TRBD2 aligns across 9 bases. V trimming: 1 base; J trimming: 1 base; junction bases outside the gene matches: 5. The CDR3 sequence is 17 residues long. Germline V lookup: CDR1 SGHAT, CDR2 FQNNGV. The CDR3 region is CASSLVSAGGSYNEQFF. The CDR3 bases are TGTGCCAGCAGCTTAGTGTCAGCGGGAGGTTCCTACAATGAGCAGTTCTTC.

This CDR3 is CASSLGQGGAYNEQFF. The CDR3 bases are TGTGCCAGCAGTTTAGGACAGGGTGGTGCCTACAATGAGCAGTTCTTC. The chain couples TRBV28 to TRBJ2-1; 8 bases line up with TRBD1. CDR1 MDHEN and CDR2 SYDVKM come from the germline V gene. The CDR3 is 16 amino acids. V shed 2 bases, J shed 2 bases, and the junction held 5 bases outside the gene matches.

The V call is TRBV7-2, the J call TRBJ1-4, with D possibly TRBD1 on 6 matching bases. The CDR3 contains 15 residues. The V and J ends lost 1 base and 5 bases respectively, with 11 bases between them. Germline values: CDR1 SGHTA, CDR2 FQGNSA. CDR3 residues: CASSLVRGGNEKLFF. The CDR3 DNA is TGTGCCAGCAGCTTAGTCAGGGGAGGGAATGAAAAACTGTTTTTT.

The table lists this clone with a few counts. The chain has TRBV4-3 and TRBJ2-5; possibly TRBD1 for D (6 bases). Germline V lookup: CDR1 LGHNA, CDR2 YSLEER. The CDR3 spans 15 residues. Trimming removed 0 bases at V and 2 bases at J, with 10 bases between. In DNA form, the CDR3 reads TGCGCCAGCAGCCAAGATCTAGGGGGACAAGAGACCCAGTACTTC. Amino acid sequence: CASSQDLGGQETQYF.

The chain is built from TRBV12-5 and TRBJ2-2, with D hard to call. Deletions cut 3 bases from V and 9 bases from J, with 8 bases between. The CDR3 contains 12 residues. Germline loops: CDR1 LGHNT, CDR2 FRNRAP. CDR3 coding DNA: TGTGCTAGTGGTTTAGAGTCCAGGGAGCTGTTTTTT. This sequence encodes CASGLESRELFF.

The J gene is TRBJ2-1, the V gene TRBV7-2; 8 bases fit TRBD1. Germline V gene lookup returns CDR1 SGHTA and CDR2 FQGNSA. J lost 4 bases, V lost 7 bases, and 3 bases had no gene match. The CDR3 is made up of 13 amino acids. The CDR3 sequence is CASTGQGYNEQFF. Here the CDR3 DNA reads TGTGCCAGCACCGGACAGGGATACAATGAGCAGTTCTTC.

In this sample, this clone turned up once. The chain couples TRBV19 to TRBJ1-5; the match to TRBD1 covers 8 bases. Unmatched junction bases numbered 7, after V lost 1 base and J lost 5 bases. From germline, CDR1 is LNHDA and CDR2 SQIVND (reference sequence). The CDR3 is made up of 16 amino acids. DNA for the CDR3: TGTGCCAGTAGTATAGCAGGGGGCGCGAAGGATCAGCCCCAGCATTTT. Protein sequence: CASSIAGGAKDQPQHF.

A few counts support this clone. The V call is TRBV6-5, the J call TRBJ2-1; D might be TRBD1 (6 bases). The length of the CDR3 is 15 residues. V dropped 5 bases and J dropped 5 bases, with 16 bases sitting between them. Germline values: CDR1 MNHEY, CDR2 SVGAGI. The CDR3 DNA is TGTGCCAGCAGTCAGACAGGATCTGGGGACAATGAGCAGTTCTTC. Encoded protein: CASSQTGSGDNEQFF.

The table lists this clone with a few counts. CDR3 protein: CASSTGGREETQYF. In DNA form, the CDR3 reads TGTGCCAGCAGCACAGGGGGCAGGGAAGAGACCCAGTACTTC. V gene TRBV7-9 combines with J gene TRBJ2-5; 9 nucleotides match TRBD1. Trimming took 5 bases from V and 3 from J; bases not matched to a gene: 4. This CDR3 is 14 amino acids long. Germline-derived CDR1 and CDR2 are SEHNR and FQNEAQ (reference sequence).

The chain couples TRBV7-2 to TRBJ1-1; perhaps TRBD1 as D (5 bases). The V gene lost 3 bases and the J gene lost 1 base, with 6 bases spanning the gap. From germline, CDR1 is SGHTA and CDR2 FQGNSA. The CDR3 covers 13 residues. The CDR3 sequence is CASSLGRNTEAFF. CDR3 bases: TGTGCCAGCAGCTTGGGGCGGAACACTGAAGCTTTCTTT.

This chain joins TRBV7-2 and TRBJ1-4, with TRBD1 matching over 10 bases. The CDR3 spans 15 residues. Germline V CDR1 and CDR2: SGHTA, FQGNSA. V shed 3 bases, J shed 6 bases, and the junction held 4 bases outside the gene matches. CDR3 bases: TGTGCCAGCAGCTTCAGTGACAGGGGGCATGAAAAACTGTTTTTT. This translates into CASSFSDRGHEKLFF. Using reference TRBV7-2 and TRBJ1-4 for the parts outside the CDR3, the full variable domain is GAGVSQSPSNKVTEKGKDVELRCDPISGHTALYWYRQSLGQGLEFLIYFQGNSAPDKSGLPSDRFSAERTGGSVSTLTIQRTQQEDSAVYLCASSFSDRGHEKLFFGSGTQLSVL.

The CDR3 coding sequence is TGTGCCAGCAGATTGACTAGCGAGAACACCGGGGAGCTGTTTTTT. Translation: CASRLTSENTGELFF. The chain employs TRBV6-5 and TRBJ2-2; the match to TRBD2 covers 8 bases. The length of the CDR3 is 15 residues. The V gene end was trimmed by 6 bases and the J gene end by 1 base; junction bases not matched to a gene: 4. Germline assignment: CDR1 MNHEY and CDR2 SVGAGI.

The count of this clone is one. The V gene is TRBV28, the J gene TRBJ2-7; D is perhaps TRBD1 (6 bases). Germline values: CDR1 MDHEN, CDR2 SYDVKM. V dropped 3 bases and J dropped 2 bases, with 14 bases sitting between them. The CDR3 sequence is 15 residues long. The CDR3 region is CASSFFVQGTYEQYF. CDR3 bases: TGTGCCAGCAGTTTTTTTGTCCAGGGGACCTACGAGCAGTACTTC.

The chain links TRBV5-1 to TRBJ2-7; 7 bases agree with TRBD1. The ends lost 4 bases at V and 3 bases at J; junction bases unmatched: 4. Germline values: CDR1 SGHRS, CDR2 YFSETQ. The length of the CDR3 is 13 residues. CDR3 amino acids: CASSATGYYEQYF. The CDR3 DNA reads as TGCGCCAGCAGCGCGACAGGGTACTACGAGCAGTACTTC.

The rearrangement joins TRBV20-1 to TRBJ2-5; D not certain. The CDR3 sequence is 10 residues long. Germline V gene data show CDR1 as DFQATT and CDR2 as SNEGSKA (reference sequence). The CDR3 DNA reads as TGCAATCCGGAGAAAGAGACCCAGTACTTC. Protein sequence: CNPEKETQYF.

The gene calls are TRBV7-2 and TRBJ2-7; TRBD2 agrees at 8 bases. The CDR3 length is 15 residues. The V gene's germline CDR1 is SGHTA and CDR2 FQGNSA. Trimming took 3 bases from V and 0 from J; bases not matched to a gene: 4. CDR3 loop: CASSFSGVSSYEQYF. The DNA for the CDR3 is TGTGCCAGCAGCTTTAGCGGGGTTAGCTCCTACGAGCAGTACTTC.

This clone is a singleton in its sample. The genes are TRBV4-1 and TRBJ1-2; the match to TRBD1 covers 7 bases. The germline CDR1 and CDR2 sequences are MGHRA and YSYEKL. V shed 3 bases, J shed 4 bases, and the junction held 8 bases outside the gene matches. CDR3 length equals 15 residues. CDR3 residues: CASSQVRGPFYGYTF. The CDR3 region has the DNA TGCGCCAGCAGCCAGGTTAGGGGGCCCTTCTATGGCTACACCTTC.

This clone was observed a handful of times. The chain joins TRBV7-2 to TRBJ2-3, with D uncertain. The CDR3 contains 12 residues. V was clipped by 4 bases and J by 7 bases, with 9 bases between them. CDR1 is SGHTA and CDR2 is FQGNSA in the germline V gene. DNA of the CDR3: TGTGCCAGCAGCTCCCGGTCTAATACGCAGTATTTT. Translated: CASSSRSNTQYF.

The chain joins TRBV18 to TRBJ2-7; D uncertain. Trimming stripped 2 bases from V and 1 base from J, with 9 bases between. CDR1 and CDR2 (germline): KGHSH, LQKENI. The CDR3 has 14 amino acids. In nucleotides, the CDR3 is TGTGCCAGCTCACCAAACAGCCCTTCCTACGAGCAGTACTTC. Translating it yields CASSPNSPSYEQYF.

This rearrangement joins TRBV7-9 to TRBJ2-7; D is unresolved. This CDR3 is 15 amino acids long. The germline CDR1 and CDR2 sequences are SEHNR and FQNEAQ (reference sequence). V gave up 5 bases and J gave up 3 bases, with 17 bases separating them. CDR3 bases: TGTGCCAGCAGCCCAGAGGTAGCTTATGGCTACGAGCAGTACTTC. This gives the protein CASSPEVAYGYEQYF.

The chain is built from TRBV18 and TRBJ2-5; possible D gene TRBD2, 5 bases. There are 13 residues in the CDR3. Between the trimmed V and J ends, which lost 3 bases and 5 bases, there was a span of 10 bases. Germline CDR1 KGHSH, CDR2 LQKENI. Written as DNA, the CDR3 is TGTGCCAGCTCACCGTCCCCGGGGGAGACCCAGTACTTC. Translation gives CASSPSPGETQYF.

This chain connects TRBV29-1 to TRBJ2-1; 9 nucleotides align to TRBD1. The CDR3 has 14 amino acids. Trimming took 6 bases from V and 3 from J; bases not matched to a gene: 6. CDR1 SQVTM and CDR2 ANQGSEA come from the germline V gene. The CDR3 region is CSVWGGQGYNEQFF. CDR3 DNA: TGCAGCGTGTGGGGGGGACAGGGCTACAATGAGCAGTTCTTC.

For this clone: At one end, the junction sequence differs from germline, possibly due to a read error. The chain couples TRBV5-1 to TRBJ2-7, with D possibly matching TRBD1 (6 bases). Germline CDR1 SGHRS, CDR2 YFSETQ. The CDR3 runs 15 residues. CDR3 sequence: CVSRLGWGTTYEQYF. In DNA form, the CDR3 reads TGCGTCAGCAGGCTTGGATGGGGGACAACCTACGAGCAGTACTTC.

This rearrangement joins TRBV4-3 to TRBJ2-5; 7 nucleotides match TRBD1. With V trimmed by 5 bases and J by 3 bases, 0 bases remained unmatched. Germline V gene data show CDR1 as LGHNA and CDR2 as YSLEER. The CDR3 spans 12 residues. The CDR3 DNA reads TGCGCCAGCAGCGGGACAGAAGAGACCCAGTACTTC. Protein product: CASSGTEETQYF.

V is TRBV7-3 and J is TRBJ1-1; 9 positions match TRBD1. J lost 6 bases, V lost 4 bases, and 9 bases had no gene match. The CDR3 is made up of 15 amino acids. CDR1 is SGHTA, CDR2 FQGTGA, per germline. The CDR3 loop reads CASSSLQGQGAEAFF. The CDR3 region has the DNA TGTGCCAGCAGCTCACTACAGGGACAGGGCGCTGAAGCTTTCTTT. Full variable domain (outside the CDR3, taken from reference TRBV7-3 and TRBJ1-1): GAGVSQTPSNKVTEKGKYVELRCDPISGHTALYWYRQSLGQGPEFLIYFQGTGAADDSGLPNDRFFAVRPEGSVSTLKIQRTERGDSAVYLCASSSLQGQGAEAFFGQGTRLTVV.

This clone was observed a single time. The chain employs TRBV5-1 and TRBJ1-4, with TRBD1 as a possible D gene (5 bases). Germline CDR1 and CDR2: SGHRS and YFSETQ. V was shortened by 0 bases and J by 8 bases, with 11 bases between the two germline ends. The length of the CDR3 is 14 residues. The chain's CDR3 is CASSLEGKGEKLFF. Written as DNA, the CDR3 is TGCGCCAGCAGCTTGGAGGGAAAGGGGGAAAAACTGTTTTTT.

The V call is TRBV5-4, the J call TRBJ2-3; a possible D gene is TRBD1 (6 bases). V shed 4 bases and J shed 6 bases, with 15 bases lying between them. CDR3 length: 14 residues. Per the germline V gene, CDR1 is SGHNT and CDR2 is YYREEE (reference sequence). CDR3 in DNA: TGTGCCAGCAGCCTTAGGACAGCTCAGGATACGCAGTATTTT. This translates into CASSLRTAQDTQYF.

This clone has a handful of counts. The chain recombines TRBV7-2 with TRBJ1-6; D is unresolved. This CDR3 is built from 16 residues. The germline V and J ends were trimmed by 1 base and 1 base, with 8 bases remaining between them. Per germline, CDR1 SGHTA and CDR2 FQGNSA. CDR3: CASSLDAGSYNSPLHF. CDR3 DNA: TGTGCCAGCAGCTTAGATGCAGGATCCTATAATTCACCCCTCCACTTT. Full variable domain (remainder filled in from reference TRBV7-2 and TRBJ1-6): GAGVSQSPSNKVTEKGKDVELRCDPISGHTALYWYRQSLGQGLEFLIYFQGNSAPDKSGLPSDRFSAERTGGSVSTLTIQRTQQEDSAVYLCASSLDAGSYNSPLHFGNGTRLTVT.